Listed here are 27 T cell receptor beta chains from one sample, sequenced in a study of T-cell reconstitution after alpha-beta-depleted transplantation in children. General study results and limits: Newly produced T cells mostly accounted for T-cell counts and diversity one year post-transplant.

Unique molecular identifiers were used to barcode this TCRbeta library. TCRdb independently ran MiXCR on the PCR reads; one entry per CDR3 protein. The sample holds around 270,000 distinct CDR3 sequences, 6.5% to 9% seen once. Their target antigens are unknown. The sample was peripheral blood, taken 360 days after TCRalphabeta/CD19-depleted stem cell transplant. The receptors stem from a female patient aged 2-15 years who had a stem cell transplant for Fanconi anemia, so the T cells may come from the graft donor.

This clonotype was seen more than once but under ten times. CDR3 protein: CASSLSAGTSGGEWDEQFF. The CDR3, as DNA: TGCGCCAGCAGCCTTTCCGCCGGGACTAGCGGGGGGGAATGGGATGAGCAGTTCTTC. The rearrangement joins TRBV5-1 to TRBJ2-1; 16 bases fit TRBD2. The CDR3 spans 19 residues. Germline V gene data show CDR1 as SGHRS and CDR2 as YFSETQ. The V and J ends lost 4 bases and 8 bases, in that order; junction bases with no gene match: 15.

This clonotype has at least ten counts. V usage is TRBV20-1 and J usage is TRBJ1-5; D is unresolved. This CDR3 comprises 14 residues. V gave up 3 bases and J gave up 5 bases, with 14 bases separating them. CDR1 is DFQATT, CDR2 SNEGSKA, per germline (reference sequence). CDR3 in DNA: TGCAGTGCTAGTGATCCTGCTCGAGATCAGCCCCAGCATTTT. This translates into CSASDPARDQPQHF.

There are a few counts of this clonotype. The rearrangement uses TRBV18 and TRBJ2-3; D unresolved. V dropped 1 base and J dropped 2 bases, with 16 bases sitting between them. The CDR3 loop spans 17 amino acids. Germline V gives CDR1 KGHSH, CDR2 LQKENI. CDR3 nucleotides: TGTGCCAGCTCACCACTCATGGGAAGATGGACCACAGATACGCAGTATTTT. Translation gives CASSPLMGRWTTDTQYF.

Ten or more counts support this clonotype. This chain connects TRBV14 to TRBJ2-2; D unresolved. Germline lookup yields CDR1 SGHDN and CDR2 FVKESK. V lost 4 bases to trimming and J lost 8 bases, with 17 bases between them. This CDR3 has 15 residues. CDR3 DNA: TGTGCCAGCAGCCGTGCCTGGACGGTGGGTGGGGAGCTGTTTTTT. Protein sequence: CASSRAWTVGGELFF.

The V and J genes are TRBV3-1 and TRBJ2-3; no definite D call. This CDR3 comprises 15 residues. Looked up from germline, CDR1 is LGHDT and CDR2 is YNNKEL (reference sequence). V was pared by 1 base and J by 2 bases, with 10 bases between. The CDR3 loop is CASSQVRHSTDTQYF. DNA of the CDR3: TGTGCCAGCAGCCAAGTCCGACACTCCACAGATACGCAGTATTTT.

In its sample, this clonotype was seen many times. The chain uses TRBV20-1 and TRBJ2-7; TRBD1 aligns across 7 bases. CDR1 is DFQATT and CDR2 is SNEGSKA in the germline V gene (reference sequence). The CDR3 has 13 amino acids. J gave up 0 bases and V 6 bases, and 5 bases lay outside the gene matches. The DNA of the CDR3 is TGCAGTGCCAACCGGGACAGCTCCTACGAGCAGTACTTC. It encodes CSANRDSSYEQYF.

This clonotype was counted many times. The gene calls are TRBV4-3 and TRBJ2-2; a possible D gene is TRBD1 (6 bases). V was shortened by 0 bases and J by 3 bases, with 11 bases between the two germline ends. CDR1 and CDR2 (germline): LGHNA, YSLEER. The CDR3 extends over 16 amino acids. The CDR3 nucleotides read TGCGCCAGCAGCCAAGATTGGGGGCCGCACACCGGGGAGCTGTTTTTT. Translating it yields CASSQDWGPHTGELFF.

The chain recombines TRBV5-6 with TRBJ2-1, with D possibly being TRBD2 (5 bases). Germline assignment: CDR1 SGHDT and CDR2 YYEEEE. The CDR3 extends over 15 amino acids. The V end was cut by 5 bases, the J end by 4 bases, with 16 bases between. The CDR3 DNA is TGTGCCAGCAGGCCGTTGAGACGGGGATACAATGAGCAGTTCTTC. Translated: CASRPLRRGYNEQFF.

This clonotype has only a few counts. V usage is TRBV4-1 and J usage is TRBJ1-3; D uncertain. CDR3 length equals 15 residues. V was cut by 0 bases and J by 6 bases, with 12 bases left in between. CDR1 is MGHRA, CDR2 YSYEKL, per germline. The CDR3 nucleotides read TGCGCCAGCAGCCAAGAGGAGTTCTTGCAAAACACCATATATTTT. This gives the protein CASSQEEFLQNTIYF.

This clonotype was counted at least ten times. The rearrangement links TRBV7-9 to TRBJ2-1; D is ambiguous. The germline V gene encodes CDR1 SEHNR and CDR2 FQNEAQ (reference sequence). This CDR3 spans 13 amino acids. V was shortened by 4 bases and J by 4 bases, with 8 bases between the two germline ends. CDR3 nucleotides: TGTGCCAGCAGCTCCCCGAATTACAATGAGCAGTTCTTC. This translates into CASSSPNYNEQFF.

This clonotype came up many times. DNA for the CDR3: TGCAGTGCTCGTAGCGGGGGTAACACCGGGGAGCTGTTTTTT. Its translation: CSARSGGNTGELFF. The chain recombines TRBV20-1 with TRBJ2-2, with 9 nucleotides matching TRBD2. Germline V lookup: CDR1 DFQATT, CDR2 SNEGSKA (reference sequence). The V segment lost 5 bases and the J segment 2 bases; nucleotides outside the gene matches: 3. The CDR3 has 14 amino acids.

This clonotype was picked up many times. This rearrangement joins TRBV6-2 or TRBV6-3 to TRBJ2-7; D gene unclear. This CDR3 is built from 12 residues. V was shortened by 8 bases and J by 5 bases, with 13 bases between the two germline ends. Germline V gene data show CDR1 as MNHEY and CDR2 as SVGEGT. CDR3 DNA: TGTGCCAGCGGCAGGACGGTTGACGAGCAGTACTTC. It codes for CASGRTVDEQYF.

In its sample, this clonotype was seen many times. This sequence joins TRBV7-9 and TRBJ1-3; the D gene is possibly TRBD1 (5 bases). Trimming stripped 6 bases from V and 7 bases from J, with 13 bases between. This CDR3 has 13 residues. Germline CDR1 and CDR2: SEHNR and FQNEAQ (reference sequence). The CDR3 reads CASREGASNTIYF. DNA for the CDR3: TGTGCCAGCAGGGAAGGGGCGTCGAACACCATATATTTT.

V usage is TRBV28 and J usage is TRBJ2-1; D is possibly TRBD1 (6 bases). CDR3 length equals 14 residues. Germline loops: CDR1 MDHEN, CDR2 SYDVKM. Trimming shortened V by 3 bases and J by 3 bases, and 9 bases separated the two germline ends. The CDR3 loop is CASSFAGDYNEQFF. The CDR3, as DNA: TGTGCCAGCAGTTTTGCAGGGGACTACAATGAGCAGTTCTTC. The whole variable domain, remainder taken from reference TRBV28 and TRBJ2-1, is DVKVTQSSRYLVKRTGEKVFLECVQDMDHENMFWYRQDPGLGLRLIYFSYDVKMKEKGDIPEGYSVSREKKERFSLILESASTNQTSMYLCASSFAGDYNEQFFGPGTRLTVL.

This clonotype was observed many times. The V and J genes are TRBV28 and TRBJ2-5; D may be TRBD1 (5 bases). Germline-derived CDR1 and CDR2 are MDHEN and SYDVKM. The length of the CDR3 is 15 residues. V lost 6 bases and J 2 bases, leaving 16 bases between the germline ends. In DNA form, the CDR3 reads TGTGCCAGCAGGTCGCCAGGGCGAGCTCAAGAGACCCAGTACTTC. Translating gives CASRSPGRAQETQYF.

This clonotype was counted at least ten times. The genes are TRBV12-3 or TRBV12-4 and TRBJ2-2; D uncertain. V gave up 3 bases and J gave up 1 base, with 12 bases separating them. The CDR3 sequence is 16 residues long. The CDR3 loop is CASSFTRVMNTGELFF. CDR3 coding DNA: TGTGCCAGCAGTTTTACACGGGTCATGAACACCGGGGAGCTGTTTTTT.

Details on this clonotype: The germline gene is not matched at one end of the junction; a read error may be the cause. The chain uses TRBV4-3 and TRBJ1-2; the match to TRBD1 covers 7 bases. The CDR3 runs 14 residues. Looked up from germline, CDR1 is LGHNA and CDR2 is YSLEER. CDR3 DNA sequence: TGCACCAGCAGCCAAGATCGAGGGGGCGTCGGCTACACCTTC. This codes for CTSSQDRGGVGYTF.

Worth noting for this clonotype: This sequence may be a read error, since a much larger clone differs from it by one base. The CDR3 here is CASSLGREGYNF. The CDR3 nucleotides read TGTGCCAGCAGTTTGGGTAGGGAGGGCTACAACTTC. The chain combines TRBV28 with TRBJ1-2; no definite D call. CDR1 MDHEN and CDR2 SYDVKM come from the germline V gene. There are 12 residues in the CDR3.

This clonotype showed up many times. V usage is TRBV21-1 and J usage is TRBJ2-3; no check of the table's D call, TRBD2, against the DNA was made. TRBV21-1 is recorded as a pseudogene. The CDR3 has 15 residues. The CDR3 sequence: CASSTGLPSTDTQYF. CDR3 DNA: TGTGCCAGCAGCACCGGACTACCCAGCACAGATACGCAGTATTTT.

This clonotype was found many times. V usage is TRBV7-8 and J usage is TRBJ1-1; no clear D gene. The ends were cut back, 1 base at V and 1 base at J, with 16 bases in the middle. The CDR3 extends over 17 amino acids. Germline V gene lookup returns CDR1 SGHVS and CDR2 FQNEAQ. The CDR3 loop reads CASSLGTYTETNTEAFF. CDR3 in DNA: TGTGCCAGCAGCTTAGGTACGTACACCGAGACGAACACTGAAGCTTTCTTT.

In its sample, this clonotype was seen many times. The chain has TRBV11-2 and TRBJ2-7; maybe TRBD2 (6 bases). Germline V gene lookup returns CDR1 SGHAT and CDR2 FQNNGV. The CDR3 is made up of 15 amino acids. Trimming left V 2 bases short and J 4 bases short, with 15 bases between. The CDR3 region is CASSLINGGLYEQYF. The CDR3 DNA follows: TGTGCCAGCAGCTTAATTAACGGCGGACTATACGAGCAGTACTTC.

This clonotype has just a few counts. The chain employs TRBV9 and TRBJ1-1; D perhaps matches TRBD1 (6 bases). CDR1 and CDR2 from the germline V gene are SGDLS and YYNGEE. The CDR3 contains 15 residues. Trimming took off 4 bases at V and 3 bases at J, with 16 bases between the two ends. The CDR3 region has the DNA TGTGCCAGCAGCCCGCAGGGAGGGGGTTACACTGAAGCTTTCTTT. Amino acid sequence: CASSPQGGGYTEAFF. Based on the CDR3 plus reference TRBV9 and TRBJ1-1, the full variable domain is DSGVTQTPKHLITATGQRVTLRCSPRSGDLSVYWYQQSLDQGLQFLIQYYNGEERAKGNILERFSAQQFPDLHSELNLSSLELGDSALYFCASSPQGGGYTEAFFGQGTRLTVV.

This clonotype was detected ten times or more. This sequence joins TRBV12-3 or TRBV12-4 and TRBJ1-2; D ambiguous. Trimming stripped 4 bases from V and 6 bases from J, with 12 bases between. This CDR3 contains 13 residues. This chain's CDR3 is CASSWYGMDGYTF. DNA of the CDR3: TGTGCCAGCAGTTGGTATGGAATGGATGGCTACACCTTC.

This clonotype was recorded at least ten times. In DNA, the CDR3 is TGTGCCAGCAGCTTACGCTCAGGGACAGGGATCTACGAGCAGTACTTC. Residues: CASSLRSGTGIYEQYF. The genes are TRBV11-2 and TRBJ2-7, with 9 bases matching TRBD1. The V gene's germline CDR1 is SGHAT and CDR2 FQNNGV. The CDR3 is 16 amino acids. J was trimmed by 3 bases and V by 2 bases; bases with no gene match: 8.

This clonotype was detected many times. The chain carries TRBV5-1 and TRBJ2-7, with 11 nucleotides matching TRBD1. After removal of 2 bases from V and 3 bases from J, the junction contained 4 bases not matched to a gene. The CDR3 runs to 15 residues. CDR1 and CDR2 (germline): SGHRS, YFSETQ. CDR3 coding DNA: TGCGCCAGCAGCTTATCCGGGACAGGGGGCTACGAGCAGTACTTC. Its protein product is CASSLSGTGGYEQYF. Looking up the rest from reference TRBV5-1 and TRBJ2-7 gives the full variable domain: KAGVTQTPRYLIKTRGQQVTLSCSPISGHRSVSWYQQTPGQGLQFLFEYFSETQRNKGNFPGRFSGRQFSNSRSEMNVSTLELGDSALYLCASSLSGTGGYEQYFGPGTRLTVT.

The rearrangement joins TRBV7-8 to TRBJ2-2; 11 bases match TRBD2. J was trimmed by 5 bases and V by 4 bases; bases with no gene match: 3. The CDR3 sequence is 15 residues long. CDR1 and CDR2 from the germline V gene are SGHVS and FQNEAQ. CDR3: CASSSIAGGTGELFF. The DNA of the CDR3 is TGTGCCAGCAGCTCGATAGCGGGGGGGACCGGGGAGCTGTTTTTT.

The sample holds many counts of this clonotype. V usage is TRBV6-5 and J usage is TRBJ1-2, with D unresolved. This CDR3 comprises 13 residues. The V gene's germline CDR1 is MNHEY and CDR2 SVGAGI. Trimming removed 5 bases at V and 4 bases at J, with 11 bases between. CDR3 sequence: CASSRTDLYGYTF. Written as DNA, the CDR3 is TGTGCCAGCAGTCGGACGGACCTCTATGGCTACACCTTC.